The clone carrying this T cell receptor beta chain was counted once. Generated by immunoSEQ multiplex PCR, the TCRdb table keeps only in-frame clones and is missing some. This repertoire shows about 69,000 clones, 75% to 90% found once; its top ten account for 6.5%. This sample is drawn from a study of OX40 agonist ivuxolimab in advanced cancers. Study-wide background: Intravenous ivuxolimab at 0.01 to 10 mg/kg was given to patients every 2 weeks.

Unmatched junction bases numbered 11, after V lost 5 bases and J lost 4 bases. Germline V CDR1 and CDR2: SGHTA, FQGNSA. The CDR3 contains 16 residues. No patient had autoimmune disease or received systemic immunosuppression. Sampled blood was obtained at baseline, cycle 4 day 1, and cycle 7 day 1. Sequences were derived from CD4+ or CD8+ T cells sorted from blood, sampled in a trial of the OX40 agonist ivuxolimab. The J gene is TRBJ2-5, the V gene TRBV7-2, with TRBD2 identical over 9 bases. The source is an adult with an advanced solid tumor such as melanoma, head and neck, liver or kidney cancer. The CDR3 spells CASSPVGGRAGETQYF. CDR3 sequence (DNA): TGTGCCAGCAGCCCGGTCGGCGGGAGGGCCGGAGAGACCCAGTACTTC.